The 28 T cell receptor beta chains in this list originate from one sample, sequenced in a study of cytomegalovirus exposure and HLA in healthy donors. The PCR contained 60 Vbeta and 13 Jbeta primers. This table comes from immunoSEQ multiplex PCR, and its TCRdb copy is limited to in-frame clones, with some not included. The table lists 150,000 to 200,000 clones, around 80% of them singletons. The sample consisted of PBMCs. These receptors were collected from a woman aged 30 to 39 in good health and CMV-seropositive.

This chain links TRBV7-9 with TRBJ1-6; no reliable D call. Trimming stripped 5 bases from V and 7 bases from J, with 15 bases between. Germline V gene sequence: CDR1 SEHNR, CDR2 FQNEAQ (reference sequence). This CDR3 comprises 15 residues. CDR3 loop: CASSPYGESNSPLHF. The CDR3 DNA sequence: TGTGCCAGCAGCCCGTACGGGGAGAGCAATTCACCCCTCCACTTT.

V and J are TRBV6-1 and TRBJ1-1, with D possibly being TRBD1 (5 bases). The CDR3 runs 14 residues. Trimming cost V 8 bases and J 3 bases, with 16 bases left between them. Germline CDR1 reads MNHNS; CDR2 reads SASEGT. The CDR3: CASGAVKGYTEAFF. CDR3 sequence (DNA): TGTGCCAGCGGGGCTGTCAAGGGCTACACTGAAGCTTTCTTT.

The V call is TRBV5-1, the J call TRBJ1-2; a possible D gene is TRBD1 (5 bases). Germline V gives CDR1 SGHRS, CDR2 YFSETQ. The CDR3 loop spans 13 amino acids. Trimming took off 4 bases at V and 4 bases at J, with 11 bases between the two ends. The CDR3: CASSLGGVYGYTF. The CDR3 bases are TGCGCCAGCAGCCTCGGGGGAGTCTATGGCTACACCTTC.

The chain has TRBV7-9 and TRBJ1-1; D remains ambiguous. The length of the CDR3 is 15 residues. Germline V gene sequence: CDR1 SEHNR, CDR2 FQNEAQ (reference sequence). The V end was cut by 6 bases, the J end by 1 base, with 15 bases between. The CDR3 sequence is CASSPTFGGNTEAFF. The CDR3 DNA reads as TGTGCCAGCAGTCCTACCTTCGGAGGGAACACTGAAGCTTTCTTT.

The V call is TRBV7-8, the J call TRBJ1-2, with no clear D. Germline CDR1 SGHVS, CDR2 FQNEAQ. The V end lost 5 bases, the J end lost 4 bases, and 8 bases lay between the germline ends. This CDR3 spans 12 amino acids. The CDR3 here is CASSTRSYGYTF. The CDR3 DNA is TGTGCCAGCAGCACTAGAAGCTATGGCTACACCTTC.

The rearrangement uses TRBV7-8 and TRBJ2-5, with 11 bases that match TRBD2. Germline values: CDR1 SGHVS, CDR2 FQNEAQ. V dropped 4 bases and J dropped 6; count of bases not matched to a gene: 10. This CDR3 has 16 amino acids. The CDR3 reads CASSSRTSGFGKTQYF. As DNA, the CDR3 is TGTGCCAGCAGCTCAAGGACTAGCGGGTTCGGGAAGACCCAGTACTTC.

The chain uses TRBV5-1 and TRBJ1-1; possible D gene TRBD1, 5 bases. V dropped 5 bases and J dropped 1 base, with 12 bases sitting between them. CDR1 and CDR2 from the germline V gene are SGHRS and YFSETQ. The CDR3 contains 14 residues. For the CDR3, the DNA is TGCGCCAGCAGGGGCGGGGGTCCGAACACTGAAGCTTTCTTT. This sequence encodes CASRGGGPNTEAFF.

Regarding this clone: The same CDR3 can be traced to other DNA sequences in this sample. The chain uses TRBV7-2 and TRBJ2-7; 14 bases align to TRBD2. Germline-derived CDR1 and CDR2 are SGHTA and FQGNSA. The ends lost 2 bases at V and 2 bases at J; junction bases unmatched: 2. The CDR3 extends over 16 amino acids. CDR3 DNA sequence: TGTGCCAGCAGCTTACTGGGACTAGCGGGGGCCTACGAGCAGTACTTC. Translation gives CASSLLGLAGAYEQYF. The full variable domain, with the rest looked up from reference TRBV7-2 and TRBJ2-7, is GAGVSQSPSNKVTEKGKDVELRCDPISGHTALYWYRQSLGQGLEFLIYFQGNSAPDKSGLPSDRFSAERTGGSVSTLTIQRTQQEDSAVYLCASSLLGLAGAYEQYFGPGTRLTVT.

This clone was detected once. This chain uses TRBV9 with TRBJ1-3; D not resolved. In germline, CDR1 is SGDLS, CDR2 YYNGEE. V lost 0 bases and J lost 6, with 13 bases in between. This CDR3 is 15 amino acids long. The DNA for the CDR3 is TGTGCCAGCAGCGTAGAAGGGAGAGGGATAAACACCATATATTTT. It encodes CASSVEGRGINTIYF.

The chain joins TRBV11-2 to TRBJ2-1; TRBD2 is a possible D gene (6 bases). This CDR3 has 17 amino acids. V was trimmed by 5 bases and J by 3 bases, leaving 20 bases between them. The germline gives CDR1 SGHAT, CDR2 FQNNGV. DNA of the CDR3: TGTGCCAGCAGCCCGAGTTCGGGGGAAGCGGGCTACAATGAGCAGTTCTTC. Protein product: CASSPSSGEAGYNEQFF.

The chain combines TRBV15 with TRBJ2-1; 7 nucleotides agree with TRBD2. Germline assignment: CDR1 LNHNV and CDR2 YYDKDF (reference sequence). V was pared by 0 bases and J by 9 bases, with 17 bases of the junction left unmatched. The CDR3 runs 18 residues. The DNA of the CDR3 is TGTGCCACCAGCAGAGACCCTCCCAGCGGGGAAAGTCGGAGTGAGCAGTTCTTC. Translated, it gives CATSRDPPSGESRSEQFF.

The chain carries TRBV12-5 and TRBJ2-1; no clear D. This CDR3 contains 12 residues. V was clipped by 1 base and J by 9 bases, with 7 bases between them. In germline, CDR1 is LGHNT, CDR2 FRNRAP. The CDR3, as DNA: TGTGCTAGTGGTTTGGACACAGCTGAGCAGTTCTTC. Encoded protein: CASGLDTAEQFF. Full variable domain (remainder filled in from reference TRBV12-5 and TRBJ2-1): DARVTQTPRHKVTEMGQEVTMRCQPILGHNTVFWYRQTMMQGLELLAYFRNRAPLDDSGMPKDRFSAEMPDATLATLKIQPSEPRDSAVYFCASGLDTAEQFFGPGTRLTVL.

Turning to this clone: The junction does not match germline at one end; this may be a read error. V usage is TRBV7-2 and J usage is TRBJ2-7, with 8 positions matching TRBD2. The CDR3 is made up of 17 amino acids. CDR1 SGHTA and CDR2 FQGNSA come from the germline V gene. Written as DNA, the CDR3 is TGTGCCAGCAGCTTAAGCCCAGGTGCGGGGGGCCCCTACGGGCAGTACTTC. Its protein product is CASSLSPGAGGPYGQYF.

This chain's CDR3 is CASSERWVRISGANVLTF. CDR3 nucleotide sequence: TGTGCCAGCAGTGAAAGGTGGGTCAGGATATCTGGGGCCAACGTCCTGACTTTC. This chain links TRBV6-1 with TRBJ2-6; D not certain. This CDR3 comprises 18 residues. V dropped 2 bases and J dropped 1 base, with 15 bases sitting between them. The germline V gene has CDR1 MNHNS and CDR2 SASEGT.

V is TRBV7-9 and J is TRBJ2-4; 8 bases are a match to TRBD1. Germline trimming cut 4 bases from V and 3 bases from J; bases unmatched to any gene: 8. From germline, CDR1 is SEHNR and CDR2 FQNEAQ (reference sequence). CDR3 length: 16 amino acids. The chain's CDR3 is CASSSQGARGKNIQYF. DNA for the CDR3: TGTGCCAGCAGCTCGCAGGGGGCGCGCGGCAAAAACATTCAGTACTTC.

This chain links TRBV9 with TRBJ2-2; 8 positions agree with TRBD1. The V segment lost 4 bases and the J segment 6 bases; nucleotides outside the gene matches: 8. CDR1 and CDR2 (germline): SGDLS, YYNGEE. This CDR3 has 15 amino acids. In DNA form, the CDR3 reads TGTGCCAGCAGCCTCGGACAGGGTCTGGCCGGGGAGCTGTTTTTT. This sequence encodes CASSLGQGLAGELFF.

The chain carries TRBV9 and TRBJ1-1; D gene unclear. Trimming removed 3 bases at V and 4 bases at J, with 4 bases between. Per the germline V gene, CDR1 is SGDLS and CDR2 is YYNGEE. The CDR3 sequence is 11 residues long. Written as DNA, the CDR3 is TGTGCCAGCAGCGAGAGCACTGAAGCTTTCTTT. It specifies CASSESTEAFF. The whole variable domain, filled in from reference TRBV9 and TRBJ1-1, reads DSGVTQTPKHLITATGQRVTLRCSPRSGDLSVYWYQQSLDQGLQFLIQYYNGEERAKGNILERFSAQQFPDLHSELNLSSLELGDSALYFCASSESTEAFFGQGTRLTVV.

The genes are TRBV18 and TRBJ2-7; possibly TRBD2 for D (6 bases). CDR3 length equals 16 residues. Trimming cost V 1 base and J 3 bases, with 16 bases left between them. The germline gives CDR1 KGHSH, CDR2 LQKENI. In DNA, the CDR3 is TGTGCCAGCTCACCACGAAGGGCGGGGTCCCACTACGAGCAGTACTTC. It translates to CASSPRRAGSHYEQYF.

This rearrangement joins TRBV5-4 to TRBJ1-2, with 7 nucleotides matching TRBD1. J was trimmed by 2 bases and V by 0 bases; bases with no gene match: 4. This CDR3 region has 15 residues. Germline V gene data show CDR1 as SGHNT and CDR2 as YYREEE (reference sequence). The CDR3 DNA reads as TGTGCCAGCAGCTTGGGGACAGGCCGGAACTATGGCTACACCTTC. Translating gives CASSLGTGRNYGYTF. Full variable domain (missing parts from reference TRBV5-4 and TRBJ1-2): ETGVTQSPTHLIKTRGQQVTLRCSSQSGHNTVSWYQQALGQGPQFIFQYYREEENGRGNFPPRFSGLQFPNYSSELNVNALELDDSALYLCASSLGTGRNYGYTFGSGTRLTVV.

This clone was recorded only once. The chain uses TRBV5-4 and TRBJ2-7; 7 bases map to TRBD2. CDR3 size: 13 residues. Germline V lookup: CDR1 SGHNT, CDR2 YYREEE (reference sequence). The V and J ends lost 4 bases and 3 bases, in that order; junction bases with no gene match: 4. Written as DNA, the CDR3 is TGTGCCAGCAGCCCAGGGACTAACTACGAGCAGTACTTC. Residues: CASSPGTNYEQYF.

The chain carries TRBV4-1 and TRBJ2-1; the D is unclear. This CDR3 region has 12 residues. Germline lookup yields CDR1 MGHRA and CDR2 YSYEKL. Trimming removed 4 bases from V and 11 bases from J, with 12 bases in between. For the CDR3, the DNA is TGCGCCAGCAGCCCCCCCGCTAGTAAGCAGTTCTTC. Residues: CASSPPASKQFF.

V and J are TRBV19 and TRBJ2-6, with TRBD2 matching 8 bases. Germline-derived CDR1 and CDR2 are LNHDA and SQIVND (reference sequence). This CDR3 contains 17 residues. The V and J ends lost 2 bases and 0 bases, in that order; junction bases with no gene match: 3. CDR3 loop: CASSIRGGFSGANVLTF. The DNA for the CDR3 is TGTGCCAGTAGTATACGGGGGGGCTTCTCTGGGGCCAACGTCCTGACTTTC.

The CDR3: CASSEPQGTFNYGYTF. CDR3 nucleotide sequence: TGCGCCAGCAGTGAGCCCCAGGGGACCTTTAACTATGGCTACACCTTC. The chain has TRBV10-2 and TRBJ1-2; a weak D match, TRBD1 (6 bases). Germline-derived CDR1 and CDR2 are WSHSY and SAAADI. CDR3 length: 16 residues. The ends were cut back, 2 bases at V and 1 base at J, with 14 bases in the middle.

V is TRBV21-1 and J is TRBJ1-3; the table's D gene call, TRBD1, was not cross checked with the DNA. TRBV21-1 is designated a pseudogene. The CDR3 has 20 amino acids. The DNA for the CDR3 is TGTGCCAGCAGCAAAGGGACAGTTATGATTTTATACGGCTCTGGAAACACCATATATTTT. It encodes CASSKGTVMILYGSGNTIYF.

The V gene is TRBV2, the J gene TRBJ1-4; no reliable D call. The CDR3 is made up of 13 amino acids. Trimming cost V 7 bases and J 6 bases, with 12 bases left between them. Per the germline V gene, CDR1 is SNHLY and CDR2 is FYNNEI. CDR3 in DNA: TGTGCCAGCACCAGCGGGGAACATGAAAAACTGTTTTTT. Amino acid sequence: CASTSGEHEKLFF.

This chain links TRBV7-9 with TRBJ2-2; D is unresolved. The CDR3 consists of 14 residues. Trimming took 5 bases from V and 2 from J, leaving 9 bases between them. In germline, CDR1 is SEHNR, CDR2 FQNEAQ (reference sequence). CDR3 protein: CASSLRINTGELFF. DNA for the CDR3: TGTGCCAGCAGCCTCAGGATTAACACCGGGGAGCTGTTTTTT. The full variable domain, its missing parts supplied by reference TRBV7-9 and TRBJ2-2, is DTGVSQNPRHKITKRGQNVTFRCDPISEHNRLYWYRQTLGQGPEFLTYFQNEAQLEKSRLLSDRFSAERPKGSFSTLEIQRTEQGDSAMYLCASSLRINTGELFFGEGSRLTVL.

The chain joins TRBV7-9 to TRBJ1-6; no clear D. Germline CDR1 reads SEHNR; CDR2 reads FQNEAQ (reference sequence). The CDR3 has 12 amino acids. V lost 7 bases, J lost 7 bases, and 8 bases lay in between. Here the CDR3 DNA reads TGTGCCAGCACCAACTCCAATTCACCCCTCCACTTT. Amino acids: CASTNSNSPLHF.

This chain joins TRBV5-6 and TRBJ1-1; 10 bases are shared with TRBD1. This CDR3 comprises 16 residues. Germline CDR1 reads SGHDT; CDR2 reads YYEEEE. Trimming removed 0 bases from V and 4 bases from J; junction bases left unmatched: 6. CDR3 protein: CASSLAARTGGTEAFF. CDR3 bases: TGTGCCAGCAGCTTGGCCGCGAGGACAGGGGGCACTGAAGCTTTCTTT.